One sample yielded the 5 T cell receptor beta chains listed below, sequenced in a study of CD4 T cells in relation to SARS-CoV-2 and coronaviruses (dated by TCRdb to the early 2020s). The library was built by means of the immunoSEQ multiplex PCR assay. TCRdb carries this immuneACCESS record with in-frame sequences only. Its versions omit some clonotypes, under half of them owing to an unresolved V gene in the studies checked, with the rest unexplained. The sample records about 54,000 clones, 90% to 95% of which are singletons. The ten largest clonotypes hold about 0.4% of the sample. The sequencing sample was made of naive CD4+ T cells from PBMCs. The sample's cell subset or site, from its label and the paper: naive CD4+ T cells isolated by negative enrichment. Source of these receptors: an adult with COVID-19.

The rearrangement uses TRBV3-1 (or the pseudogene TRBV3-2) and TRBJ2-1; 14 nucleotides agree with TRBD2. Looked up from germline, CDR1 is LGHDT and CDR2 is YNNKEL (reference sequence). J gave up 9 bases and V 1 base, and 11 bases lay outside the gene matches. This CDR3 is 18 amino acids long. The CDR3: CASSQGFEGLAGVREQFF. In nucleotides, the CDR3 is TGTGCCAGCAGCCAAGGATTTGAGGGACTAGCGGGAGTACGTGAGCAGTTCTTC.

This chain joins TRBV29-1 and TRBJ2-7; D not certain. CDR1 is SQVTM and CDR2 is ANQGSEA in the germline V gene. The length of the CDR3 is 11 residues. V was cut by 3 bases and J by 4 bases, with 7 bases left in between. CDR3 DNA sequence: TGCAGCGTTGACTCGGCATACGAGCAGTACTTC. The encoded protein is CSVDSAYEQYF.

The chain couples TRBV4-1 to TRBJ2-3; no definite D call. V lost 8 bases to trimming and J lost 1 base, with 13 bases between them. This CDR3 has 14 residues. Germline assignment: CDR1 MGHRA and CDR2 YSYEKL. The CDR3 loop is CASARASGTDTQYF. In DNA, the CDR3 is TGCGCCAGCGCCCGCGCCTCCGGCACAGATACGCAGTATTTT.

The V gene is TRBV3-1 (or the pseudogene TRBV3-2), the J gene TRBJ2-5, with D unresolved. CDR3 length: 15 residues. Germline lookup yields CDR1 LGHDT and CDR2 YNNKEL (reference sequence). V lost 2 bases and J lost 5, with 15 bases in between. The CDR3 coding sequence is TGTGCCAGCAGCCAACCTACCCCCACCAGCGAGACCCAGTACTTC. Translating it yields CASSQPTPTSETQYF.

The chain has TRBV5-4 and TRBJ2-5; D is perhaps TRBD2 (5 bases). The germline gives CDR1 SGHNT, CDR2 YYREEE (reference sequence). The V end was cut by 1 base, the J end by 4 bases, with 8 bases between. CDR3 size: 13 residues. CDR3 DNA: TGTGCCAGCAGCTTGTGGGCGGGAGAGACCCAGTACTTC. This gives the protein CASSLWAGETQYF.